This TCR beta chain appears in the sequencing data of a study of cytomegalovirus exposure and HLA in healthy donors. Primers for the PCR totalled 60 Vbeta and 13 Jbeta. Profiling relied on immunoSEQ multiplex PCR, and the TCRdb table lists in-frame clones only, not all of them. Among fewer than 100,000 clones listed, 60% to 80% were seen once. Input material: PBMCs. This clonotype was sampled from a woman between 40 and 55 years old in good health and CMV-seronegative.

CDR3 loop: CSVSEGTYNEQFF. Written as DNA, the CDR3 is TGCAGCGTCTCAGAGGGAACCTACAATGAGCAGTTCTTC. This chain uses TRBV29-1 with TRBJ2-1; D may be TRBD2 (5 bases). V lost 6 bases, J lost 2 bases, and 11 bases lay in between. The CDR3 length is 13 residues. Germline CDR1 and CDR2: SQVTM and ANQGSEA.